The 13 T cell receptor beta chains in this list originate from one sample, sequenced in a study of patients and donors after allogeneic stem cell transplantation. TCRdb ran MiXCR on the RT-PCR reads and lists one entry per CDR3 protein. The repertoire has 150,000 to 200,000 distinct CDR3 sequences, roughly 30% of them found once; the top ten carry roughly 3.2%. The sample comprised blood, either unsorted or a sorted T cell fraction (not recorded which). The receptors derive from a human donor who was either an allogeneic HSCT recipient or a stem cell or donor lymphocyte infusion donor (not recorded which). It is not recorded whose cells these are; they may come from a transplant donor.

This clonotype was observed a few times. The V gene is TRBV5-1, the J gene TRBJ1-1, with a tentative D call TRBD1 (5 bases). Looked up from germline, CDR1 is SGHRS and CDR2 is YFSETQ. The V end lost 6 bases, the J end lost 0 bases, and 12 bases lay between the germline ends. This CDR3 contains 14 residues. The CDR3 region has the DNA TGCGCCAGCACACGGGGACGGATGAACACTGAAGCTTTCTTT. Amino acid sequence: CASTRGRMNTEAFF. The full variable domain, with the rest looked up from reference TRBV5-1 and TRBJ1-1, is KAGVTQTPRYLIKTRGQQVTLSCSPISGHRSVSWYQQTPGQGLQFLFEYFSETQRNKGNFPGRFSGRQFSNSRSEMNVSTLELGDSALYLCASTRGRMNTEAFFGQGTRLTVV.

This chain joins TRBV14 and TRBJ1-5; the match to TRBD1 covers 8 bases. Germline CDR1 is SGHDN and CDR2 is FVKESK. CDR3 length: 18 residues. J gave up 0 bases and V 2 bases, and 9 bases lay outside the gene matches. The CDR3 DNA reads as TGTGCCAGCAGCCAATTCTGGGCAGGGGGCAATAGCAATCAGCCCCAGCATTTT. Residues: CASSQFWAGGNSNQPQHF.

This clonotype showed up many times. The chain couples TRBV6-2 or TRBV6-3 to TRBJ1-5; tentative D call: TRBD1 (5 bases). The length of the CDR3 is 12 residues. Trimming left V 8 bases short and J 2 bases short, with 7 bases between. Germline CDR1 and CDR2: MNHEY and SVGEGT. The CDR3 here is CASGDGNQPQHF. CDR3 nucleotides: TGTGCCAGCGGGGACGGCAATCAGCCCCAGCATTTT.

The rearrangement uses TRBV7-9 and TRBJ1-1; D is ambiguous. The V gene lost 1 base and the J gene lost 0 bases, with 15 bases spanning the gap. Germline CDR1 is SEHNR and CDR2 is FQNEAQ (reference sequence). This CDR3 region has 17 residues. This CDR3 is CASSLDLSVRVNTEAFF. As DNA, the CDR3 is TGTGCCAGCAGCTTAGATTTGTCAGTCAGAGTGAACACTGAAGCTTTCTTT. Looking up the rest from reference TRBV7-9 and TRBJ1-1 gives the full variable domain: DTGVSQNPRHKITKRGQNVTFRCDPISEHNRLYWYRQTLGQGPEFLTYFQNEAQLEKSRLLSDRFSAERPKGSFSTLEIQRTEQGDSAMYLCASSLDLSVRVNTEAFFGQGTRLTVV.

The genes are TRBV5-6 and TRBJ2-1, with 7 bases that match TRBD1. This CDR3 spans 16 amino acids. V shed 3 bases, J shed 5 bases, and the junction held 11 bases outside the gene matches. CDR1 and CDR2 (germline): SGHDT, YYEEEE. CDR3 in amino acids: CASSSYQQGTDNEQFF. The CDR3 bases are TGTGCCAGCAGCTCCTATCAACAGGGGACAGACAATGAGCAGTTCTTC.

This clonotype has a handful of counts. The chain is built from TRBV4-1 and TRBJ2-7; TRBD1 is a possible D gene (5 bases). Trimming pared 2 bases from V and 0 bases from J, leaving 8 bases between. CDR3 length: 14 amino acids. Germline V gene data show CDR1 as MGHRA and CDR2 as YSYEKL. The CDR3 DNA is TGCGCCAGCAGCCAACGACAGAGCTCCTACGAGCAGTACTTC. As protein: CASSQRQSSYEQYF.

There are a few counts of this clonotype. The chain carries TRBV28 and TRBJ1-1; TRBD1 agrees at 9 bases. Germline V gene lookup returns CDR1 MDHEN and CDR2 SYDVKM. This CDR3 is built from 13 residues. V shed 4 bases and J 5 bases; nucleotides not matched to a gene: 2. The CDR3 loop is CASSSQGATEAFF. In DNA, the CDR3 is TGTGCCAGCAGTTCACAGGGGGCAACTGAAGCTTTCTTT.

Only a few counts were recorded for this clonotype. The chain is built from TRBV7-9 and TRBJ2-3; D tentatively fits TRBD1 or TRBD2 (6 bases each). CDR1 and CDR2 (germline): SEHNR, FQNEAQ (reference sequence). There are 16 residues in the CDR3. V was cut by 5 bases and J by 2 bases, with 17 bases left in between. Written as DNA, the CDR3 is TGTGCCAGCAGCCCCTGGGGGGCCGGGGACACAGATACGCAGTATTTT. Residues: CASSPWGAGDTDTQYF. The full variable domain, its missing parts supplied by reference TRBV7-9 and TRBJ2-3, is DTGVSQNPRHKITKRGQNVTFRCDPISEHNRLYWYRQTLGQGPEFLTYFQNEAQLEKSRLLSDRFSAERPKGSFSTLEIQRTEQGDSAMYLCASSPWGAGDTDTQYFGPGTRLTVL.

This clonotype has more than one count but fewer than ten. The chain has TRBV4-1 and TRBJ2-7, with a tentative D call TRBD1 (6 bases). The CDR3 is made up of 16 amino acids. Deletions cut 4 bases from V and 1 base from J, with 17 bases between. Germline lookup yields CDR1 MGHRA and CDR2 YSYEKL. DNA of the CDR3: TGCGCCAGCAGCCTGTCCTTCGGGACACTTTCCTACGAGCAGTACTTC. It specifies CASSLSFGTLSYEQYF.

The chain links TRBV7-9 to TRBJ2-7; a possible D gene is TRBD2 (5 bases). This CDR3 has 16 residues. Germline assignment: CDR1 SEHNR and CDR2 FQNEAQ (reference sequence). Trimming took 4 bases from V and 6 from J, leaving 22 bases between them. The chain's CDR3 is CASSSSGSPLYCEQYF. DNA of the CDR3: TGTGCCAGCAGCTCCAGTGGGAGTCCCCTCTACTGCGAGCAGTACTTC.

Only a few counts were recorded for this clonotype. This rearrangement joins TRBV5-8 to TRBJ1-2; D remains unclear. The V end lost 0 bases, the J end lost 2 bases, and 11 bases lay between the germline ends. CDR1 is SGHTS, CDR2 YDEGEE, per germline. The CDR3 is 15 residues long. The DNA of the CDR3 is TGTGCCAGCAGCTTGGCGGGATCGGGGAACTATGGCTACACCTTC. This encodes CASSLAGSGNYGYTF. Drawing the rest from reference TRBV5-8 and TRBJ1-2, the complete variable domain is EAGVTQSPTHLIKTRGQQATLRCSPISGHTSVYWYQQALGLGLQFLLWYDEGEERNRGNFPPRFSGRQFPNYSSELNVNALELEDSALYLCASSLAGSGNYGYTFGSGTRLTVV.

This clonotype was seen only a few times. V usage is TRBV28 and J usage is TRBJ1-5; TRBD1 matches at 7 bases. CDR1 MDHEN and CDR2 SYDVKM come from the germline V gene. CDR3 length equals 15 residues. V lost 4 bases, J lost 2 bases, and 5 bases stayed unmatched. This CDR3 reads CASSSNRGGNQPQHF. In DNA, the CDR3 is TGTGCCAGCAGTTCGAACAGGGGAGGCAATCAGCCCCAGCATTTT. Filled out from reference TRBV28 and TRBJ1-5, the complete variable domain reads DVKVTQSSRYLVKRTGEKVFLECVQDMDHENMFWYRQDPGLGLRLIYFSYDVKMKEKGDIPEGYSVSREKKERFSLILESASTNQTSMYLCASSSNRGGNQPQHFGDGTRLSIL.

CDR3: CSSSTSSETQYF. The CDR3 DNA follows: TGCAGCTCCTCGACTAGCTCGGAGACCCAGTACTTC. This chain connects TRBV29-1 to TRBJ2-5; 7 bases map to TRBD2. J was trimmed by 5 bases and V by 8 bases; bases with no gene match: 8. The germline V gene has CDR1 SQVTM and CDR2 ANQGSEA. The CDR3 loop spans 12 amino acids.